This T cell receptor beta chain comes out of a study of shared clonotypes between healthy human individuals. Study observations and caveats: A small donor pool kept down the genetic and exposure-history diversity that was represented. Around 5% of naive CD4 clonotypes were common to a handful of donors.

Original processing methods: Junction-only sequences produced by ImmunoSEQ had no quality scores, so filtering differed. Assay used: immunoSEQ multiplex PCR; TCRdb lists only in-frame clones, some missing. Clonal size and the V and J genes are those of that table, whereas D and trimming came from the DNA. The sample comprises roughly 680,000 clones, just under 75% of which are singletons, and more than 1.5% rests with the top ten. Trimming took 4 bases from V and 2 from J, leaving 15 bases between them. Per germline, CDR1 SGHRS and CDR2 YFSETQ. The CDR3 runs 15 residues. Recent vaccinations or acute infections were absent in the healthy HIV-negative adult donors. In the case of this clone: What it recognizes is unknown. The identical CDR3 is also encoded by other nucleotide sequences in the sample.

The receptor was derived from a woman aged 30 to 39 in good health. Sequences were obtained from memory CD4+ T cells sorted from blood. Subset of the sample: CD45RA-negative fraction. V usage is TRBV5-1 and J usage is TRBJ1-2; D is uncertain. The CDR3 coding sequence is TGCGCCAGCAGCGCCGGCACCGGGATAAACTATGGCTACACCTTC. This sequence encodes CASSAGTGINYGYTF.